This record concerns one T cell receptor beta chain sequence. These data are taken from a study of control samples from healthy donors and cancer patients. V was pared by 3 bases and J by 2 bases, with 8 bases of the junction left unmatched. CDR3 length: 15 residues. The germline gives CDR1 GTSNPN, CDR2 SVGIG (reference sequence). Clones were sequenced by immunoSEQ multiplex PCR, and TCRdb holds only the in-frame ones, with some missing. The table shows more than 70,000 clones, with 85% to 95% occurring only once. The chain carries TRBV30 and TRBJ2-5; 8 positions agree with TRBD1. Input material: blood. The receptor was derived from a woman aged 25-40 years in good health. The CDR3 sequence is CAWSDPGQAQETQYF. The CDR3 DNA follows: TGTGCCTGGAGCGACCCGGGACAGGCGCAAGAGACCCAGTACTTC.